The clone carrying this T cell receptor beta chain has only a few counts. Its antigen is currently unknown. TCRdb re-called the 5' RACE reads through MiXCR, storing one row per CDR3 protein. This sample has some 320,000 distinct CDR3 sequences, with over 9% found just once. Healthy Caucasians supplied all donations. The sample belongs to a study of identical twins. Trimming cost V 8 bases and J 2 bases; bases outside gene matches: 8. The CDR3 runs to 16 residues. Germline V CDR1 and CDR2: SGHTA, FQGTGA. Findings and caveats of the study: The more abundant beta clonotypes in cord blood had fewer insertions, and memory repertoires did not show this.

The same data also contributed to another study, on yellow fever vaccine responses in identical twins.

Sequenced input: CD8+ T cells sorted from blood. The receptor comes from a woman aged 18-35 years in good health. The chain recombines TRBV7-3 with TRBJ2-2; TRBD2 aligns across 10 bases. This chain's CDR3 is CASGSGLATNTGELFF. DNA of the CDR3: TGTGCCAGCGGGTCGGGACTAGCGACCAACACCGGGGAGCTGTTTTTT.